The T cell receptor beta chain described here comes from a study of blood T cells in healthy people across ages. About the research overall: When template switching was applied, about one barcoded beta molecule was captured per two T cells. The study, taken as a whole, reports: Higher diversity and more naive CD4+ cells were features of long-lived donors, compared to aged donors.

Germline assignment: CDR1 SGDLS and CDR2 YYNGEE. V was trimmed by 3 bases and J by 11 bases, leaving 23 bases between them. This CDR3 comprises 15 residues. Using a J-beta primer mix together with a sample-barcoded 5' primer, a second PCR was run for roughly 7 to 12 cycles. MiXCR was run by TCRdb on the 5' RACE reads, yielding one entry per CDR3 protein. The data contain 1.5 million to 2 million distinct CDR3 sequences, roughly 30% of them singletons. Notes on this clonotype: Its antigen remains unidentified.

The clonotype comes from a woman in her twenties or thirties in good health. Sample: blood. The chain uses TRBV9 and TRBJ2-5; D may match TRBD1 or TRBD2 (5 bases each). The CDR3 bases are TGTGCCAGCAGCGAGAGGGGATTCGGGTTGAATGAGCAGTACTTC. Its protein product is CASSERGFGLNEQYF.